The 14 T cell receptor beta chains below were found in one sample sequenced in a study of CD8+ T cells in alopecia areata (dated by TCRdb to between 2017 and 2018). Library prep was done by the immunoSEQ multiplex PCR assay. For TCR sequencing, RNA was extracted from every sample and reverse transcribed into cDNA to serve as template. TCRdb took over this immuneACCESS table, retaining in-frame rearrangements with V and J assigned. Such tables are incomplete; in checked studies, under half of the missing clones stem from an unresolved V gene, and the remainder is unexplained. The sample table holds 200,000 or so clones, of which 43% were seen once. Around 2.8% of the sample is taken by the ten largest. Sample treatment or condition, as interpreted from the label and publication: oral pan-JAK inhibitor, 5-10 mg twice daily. The sequencing used CD4+ T cells sorted from blood, collected at approximately week 37, from a patient treated with tofacitinib. The receptors stem from a human donor with alopecia areata.

This clone was observed a handful of times. The chain couples TRBV2 to TRBJ2-5; D remains unclear. V gave up 3 bases and J gave up 2 bases, with 13 bases separating them. Germline V gene data show CDR1 as SNHLY and CDR2 as FYNNEI. The CDR3 contains 15 residues. The CDR3 spells CASSDEVAAQETQYF. The CDR3 DNA is TGTGCCAGCAGTGATGAAGTGGCAGCACAAGAGACCCAGTACTTC.

This clone appeared once. This chain links TRBV6-5 with TRBJ1-1; TRBD1 agrees at 9 bases. Germline CDR1 reads MNHEY; CDR2 reads SVGAGI. V shed 5 bases and J 5 bases; nucleotides not matched to a gene: 6. The CDR3 runs to 14 residues. The CDR3 DNA sequence: TGTGCCAGCAGTATTGACAGGGGGGTTACTGAAGCTTTCTTT. Protein product: CASSIDRGVTEAFF.

The chain uses TRBV7-2 and TRBJ1-5, with D unresolved. Between the trimmed V and J ends, which lost 2 bases and 7 bases, there was a span of 12 bases. This CDR3 contains 14 residues. The germline V gene has CDR1 SGHTA and CDR2 FQGNSA. CDR3 nucleotide sequence: TGTGCCAGCAGCTTATTCTTTATGTGGCAGCCCCAGCATTTT. Protein product: CASSLFFMWQPQHF.

The chain has TRBV5-6 and TRBJ1-2; D ambiguous. V was pared by 2 bases and J by 4 bases, with 9 bases between. Germline lookup yields CDR1 SGHDT and CDR2 YYEEEE. The length of the CDR3 is 13 residues. CDR3 bases: TGTGCCAGCAGCTTAACGAGGGCCTATGGCTACACCTTC. As protein: CASSLTRAYGYTF.

As for this clone: Other DNA variants within this sample encode the same CDR3. The rearrangement links TRBV5-1 to TRBJ2-6; weak D call: TRBD2 (5 bases). This CDR3 has 15 amino acids. CDR1 is SGHRS and CDR2 is YFSETQ in the germline V gene. V was shortened by 0 bases and J by 4 bases, with 8 bases between the two germline ends. CDR3 in amino acids: CASSLAGSGANVLTF. Written as DNA, the CDR3 is TGCGCCAGCAGCTTGGCGGGGTCCGGGGCCAACGTCCTGACTTTC.

This clone has only a few counts. The rearrangement links TRBV25-1 to TRBJ2-2; 9 positions match TRBD1. The CDR3 has 16 amino acids. V shed 3 bases, J shed 5 bases, and the junction held 7 bases outside the gene matches. CDR1 is MGHDK and CDR2 is SYGVNS in the germline V gene. CDR3: CASSDKGTGRTGELFF. In DNA, the CDR3 is TGTGCCAGCAGTGATAAAGGGACAGGGAGAACCGGGGAGCTGTTTTTT.

This clone has only a few counts. This chain links TRBV7-2 with TRBJ2-3; D is perhaps TRBD2 (5 bases). Trimming stripped 1 base from V and 5 bases from J, with 13 bases between. This CDR3 region has 15 residues. Germline V lookup: CDR1 SGHTA, CDR2 FQGNSA. In DNA form, the CDR3 reads TGTGCCAGCAGCTTAGGTGGAGGAAGACTAGATACGCAGTATTTT. It specifies CASSLGGGRLDTQYF.

The chain carries TRBV7-9 and TRBJ2-1; possibly TRBD2 for D (6 bases). V shed 5 bases and J shed 6 bases, with 8 bases lying between them. The CDR3 consists of 12 residues. Germline CDR1 reads SEHNR; CDR2 reads FQNEAQ (reference sequence). CDR3 coding DNA: TGTGCCAGCAGCGTTAGCGGCAATGAGCAGTTCTTC. Protein sequence: CASSVSGNEQFF.

V and J are TRBV5-1 and TRBJ2-6, with 7 nucleotides matching TRBD1. V was clipped by 3 bases and J by 2 bases; unmatched bases: 2. CDR1 and CDR2 from the germline V gene are SGHRS and YFSETQ. This CDR3 is built from 15 residues. The DNA of the CDR3 is TGCGCCAGCAGCTCTCAGGGGGCTGGGGCCAACGTCCTGACTTTC. As protein: CASSSQGAGANVLTF.

J is TRBJ1-5 and V is TRBV7-8; D remains unclear. CDR3 length: 14 amino acids. Trimming left V 4 bases short and J 5 bases short, with 12 bases between. From germline, CDR1 is SGHVS and CDR2 FQNEAQ. As DNA, the CDR3 is TGTGCCAGCAGCTCCAGGCCAGTCGATCAGCCCCAGCATTTT. This translates into CASSSRPVDQPQHF.

In this sample, this clone turned up once. This chain joins TRBV28 and TRBJ1-2; D gene uncertain. Trimming took 4 bases from V and 6 from J, leaving 9 bases between them. This CDR3 region has 12 residues. Germline lookup yields CDR1 MDHEN and CDR2 SYDVKM. CDR3 nucleotide sequence: TGTGCCAGCAGTTCGACTATCGATGGCTACACCTTC. Amino acid sequence: CASSSTIDGYTF.

The chain links TRBV5-1 to TRBJ2-5; 15 bases map to TRBD2. The CDR3 runs 16 residues. The germline gives CDR1 SGHRS, CDR2 YFSETQ. V lost 6 bases and J lost 4; bases outside the gene matches: 7. The CDR3 coding sequence is TGCGCCAGCACCCCGGGACTAGCGGGAGGCGGAGAGACCCAGTACTTC. Its translation is CASTPGLAGGGETQYF. Filled out from reference TRBV5-1 and TRBJ2-5, the complete variable domain reads KAGVTQTPRYLIKTRGQQVTLSCSPISGHRSVSWYQQTPGQGLQFLFEYFSETQRNKGNFPGRFSGRQFSNSRSEMNVSTLELGDSALYLCASTPGLAGGGETQYFGPGTRLLVL.

CDR3 coding DNA: TGCAGCGCCGCCCGGGGCCCAGGGAGCATTCAGTACTTC. It codes for CSAARGPGSIQYF. The chain employs TRBV29-1 and TRBJ2-4, with D tentatively TRBD1 or TRBD2 (5 bases each). The V and J ends lost 7 bases and 9 bases respectively, with 19 bases between them. Germline CDR1 and CDR2: SQVTM and ANQGSEA. The CDR3 runs to 13 residues.

The chain carries TRBV30 and TRBJ1-2; D is ambiguous. Germline-derived CDR1 and CDR2 are GTSNPN and SVGIG (reference sequence). The ends were cut back, 2 bases at V and 4 bases at J, with 8 bases in the middle. The CDR3 covers 12 residues. CDR3: CAWSQSFYGYTF. DNA of the CDR3: TGTGCCTGGAGTCAAAGTTTCTATGGCTACACCTTC.